This T cell receptor (beta chain) was identified during a study of CD8 T cells in ankylosing spondylitis. TCRdb recomputed calls from the 5' RACE reads with MiXCR, one row per CDR3 protein. The sample carries about 240,000 distinct CDR3 sequences, 8% to 9.5% recorded once. This clonotype was recorded many times. The CDR3 is 12 amino acids. Germline CDR1 DFQATT, CDR2 SNEGSKA (reference sequence). The V end lost 0 bases, the J end lost 5 bases, and 5 bases lay between the germline ends. This chain uses TRBV20-1 with TRBJ1-5; a possible D gene is TRBD1 (5 bases). Specimen: blood, either unsorted or a sorted T cell fraction (not recorded which). The TCR was taken from a male donor with ankylosing spondylitis or in good health (not recorded which). The DNA for the CDR3 is TGCAGTGCTAGAGAGGGGGATCAGCCCCAGCATTTT. Its protein product is CSAREGDQPQHF.